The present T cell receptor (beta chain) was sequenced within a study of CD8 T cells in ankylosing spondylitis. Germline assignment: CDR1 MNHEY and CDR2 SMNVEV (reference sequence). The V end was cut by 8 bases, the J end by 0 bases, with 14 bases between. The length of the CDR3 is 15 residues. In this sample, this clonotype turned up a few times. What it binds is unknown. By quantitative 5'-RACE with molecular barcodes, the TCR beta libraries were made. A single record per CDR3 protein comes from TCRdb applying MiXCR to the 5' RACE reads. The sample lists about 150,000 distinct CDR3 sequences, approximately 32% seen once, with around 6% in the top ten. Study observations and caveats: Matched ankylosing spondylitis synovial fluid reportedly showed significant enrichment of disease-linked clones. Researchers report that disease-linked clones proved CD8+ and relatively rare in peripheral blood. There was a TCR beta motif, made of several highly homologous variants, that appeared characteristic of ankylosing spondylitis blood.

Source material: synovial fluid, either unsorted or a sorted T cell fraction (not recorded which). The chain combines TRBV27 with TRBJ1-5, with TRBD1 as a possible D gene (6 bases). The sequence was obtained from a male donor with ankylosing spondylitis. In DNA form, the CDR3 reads TGTGCCAGCGGGAGACAGGTTAATAGCAATCAGCCCCAGCATTTT. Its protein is CASGRQVNSNQPQHF.